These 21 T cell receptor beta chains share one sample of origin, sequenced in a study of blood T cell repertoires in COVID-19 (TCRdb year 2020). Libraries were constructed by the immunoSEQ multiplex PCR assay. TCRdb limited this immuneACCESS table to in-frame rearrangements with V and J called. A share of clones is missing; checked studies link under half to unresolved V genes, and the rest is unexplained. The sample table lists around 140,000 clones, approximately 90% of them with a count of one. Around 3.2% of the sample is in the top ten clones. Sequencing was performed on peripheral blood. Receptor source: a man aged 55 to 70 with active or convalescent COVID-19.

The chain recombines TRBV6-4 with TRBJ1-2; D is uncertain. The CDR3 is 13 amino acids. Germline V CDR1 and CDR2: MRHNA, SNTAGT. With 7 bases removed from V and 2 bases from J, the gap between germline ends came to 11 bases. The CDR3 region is CASTRGANYGYTF. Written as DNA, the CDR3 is TGTGCCAGCACCCGGGGTGCCAACTATGGCTACACCTTC.

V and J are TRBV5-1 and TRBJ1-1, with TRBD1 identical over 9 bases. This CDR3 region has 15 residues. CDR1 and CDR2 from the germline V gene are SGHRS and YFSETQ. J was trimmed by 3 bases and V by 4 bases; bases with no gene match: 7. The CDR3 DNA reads TGCGCCAGCAGCCTAGAGGGACAGGGCTACACTGAAGCTTTCTTT. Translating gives CASSLEGQGYTEAFF.

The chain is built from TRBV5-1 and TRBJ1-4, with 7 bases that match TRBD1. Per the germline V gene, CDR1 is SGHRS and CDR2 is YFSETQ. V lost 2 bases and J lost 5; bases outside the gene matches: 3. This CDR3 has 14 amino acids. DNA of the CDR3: TGCGCCAGCAGCTTAAGGGGACAGAATGAAAAACTGTTTTTT. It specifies CASSLRGQNEKLFF. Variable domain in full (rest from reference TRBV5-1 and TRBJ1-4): KAGVTQTPRYLIKTRGQQVTLSCSPISGHRSVSWYQQTPGQGLQFLFEYFSETQRNKGNFPGRFSGRQFSNSRSEMNVSTLELGDSALYLCASSLRGQNEKLFFGSGTQLSVL.

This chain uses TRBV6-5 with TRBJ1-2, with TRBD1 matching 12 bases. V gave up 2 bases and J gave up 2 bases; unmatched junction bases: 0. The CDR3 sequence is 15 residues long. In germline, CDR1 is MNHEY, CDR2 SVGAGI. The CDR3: CASSYGTGGNYGYTF. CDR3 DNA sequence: TGTGCCAGCAGTTACGGGACAGGGGGCAACTATGGCTACACCTTC.

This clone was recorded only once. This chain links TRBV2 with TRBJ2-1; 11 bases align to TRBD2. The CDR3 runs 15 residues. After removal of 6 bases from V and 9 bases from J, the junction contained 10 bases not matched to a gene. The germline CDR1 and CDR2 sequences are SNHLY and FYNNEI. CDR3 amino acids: CASRVAGGPGIEQFF. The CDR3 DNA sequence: TGTGCCAGCAGGGTAGCGGGAGGGCCCGGGATTGAGCAGTTCTTC.

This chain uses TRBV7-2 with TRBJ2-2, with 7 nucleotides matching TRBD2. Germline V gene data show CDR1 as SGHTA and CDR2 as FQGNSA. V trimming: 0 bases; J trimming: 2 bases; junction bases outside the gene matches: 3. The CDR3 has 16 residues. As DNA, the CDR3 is TGTGCCAGCAGCTTAGCGGCTAGCGGTAACACCGGGGAGCTGTTTTTT. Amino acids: CASSLAASGNTGELFF.

The CDR3 here is CASRGQGLNSPLHF. Here the CDR3 DNA reads TGTGCCAGCAGAGGACAGGGCCTCAATTCACCCCTCCACTTT. The J gene is TRBJ1-6, the V gene TRBV3-1 (or the pseudogene TRBV3-2); TRBD1 agrees at 8 bases. Unmatched junction bases numbered 5, after V lost 6 bases and J lost 7 bases. The germline V gene encodes CDR1 LGHDT and CDR2 YNNKEL (reference sequence). The CDR3 has 14 residues.

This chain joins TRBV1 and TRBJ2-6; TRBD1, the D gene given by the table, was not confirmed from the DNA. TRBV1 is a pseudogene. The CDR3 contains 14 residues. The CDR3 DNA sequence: TGCACCAGCAGTCATTGCTCTGGGGCCAACGTCCTGACTTTC. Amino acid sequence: CTSSHCSGANVLTF.

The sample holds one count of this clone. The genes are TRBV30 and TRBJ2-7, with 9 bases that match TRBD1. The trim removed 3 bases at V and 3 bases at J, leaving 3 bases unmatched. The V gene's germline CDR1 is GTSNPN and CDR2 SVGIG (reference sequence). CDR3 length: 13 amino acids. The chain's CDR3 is CAWSLDRGYEQYF. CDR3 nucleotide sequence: TGTGCCTGGAGCTTGGACAGGGGCTACGAGCAGTACTTC. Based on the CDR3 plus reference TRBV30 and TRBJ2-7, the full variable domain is SQTIHQWPATLVQPVGSPLSLECTVEGTSNPNLYWYRQAAGRGLQLLFYSVGIGQISSEVPQNLSASRPQDRQFILSSKKLLLSDSGFYLCAWSLDRGYEQYFGPGTRLTVT.

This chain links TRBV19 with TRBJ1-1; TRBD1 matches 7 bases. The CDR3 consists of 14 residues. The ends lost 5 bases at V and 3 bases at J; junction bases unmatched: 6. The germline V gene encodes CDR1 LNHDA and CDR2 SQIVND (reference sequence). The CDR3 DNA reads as TGTGCCAGTAGTCCCCGACAGGGATACACTGAAGCTTTCTTT. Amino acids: CASSPRQGYTEAFF.

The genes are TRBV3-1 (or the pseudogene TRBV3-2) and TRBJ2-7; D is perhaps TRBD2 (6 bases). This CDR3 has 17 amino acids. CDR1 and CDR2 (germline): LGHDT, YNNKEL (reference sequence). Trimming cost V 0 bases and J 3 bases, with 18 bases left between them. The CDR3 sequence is CASSQDPPSVKFYEQYF. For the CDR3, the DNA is TGTGCCAGCAGCCAAGACCCCCCTAGCGTAAAATTCTACGAGCAGTACTTC.

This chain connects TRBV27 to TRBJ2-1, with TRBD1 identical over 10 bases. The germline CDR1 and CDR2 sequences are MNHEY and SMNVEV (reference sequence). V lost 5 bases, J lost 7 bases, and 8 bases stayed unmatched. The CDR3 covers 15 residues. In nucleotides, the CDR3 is TGTGCCAGCAGTCTCCGGACAGGGGGTGGGAATGAGCAGTTCTTC. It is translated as CASSLRTGGGNEQFF.

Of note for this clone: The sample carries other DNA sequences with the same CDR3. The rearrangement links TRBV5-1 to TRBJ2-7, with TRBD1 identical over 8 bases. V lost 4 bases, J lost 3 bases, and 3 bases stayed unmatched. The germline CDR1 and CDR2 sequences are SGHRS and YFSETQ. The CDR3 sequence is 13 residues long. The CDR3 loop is CASSSGQGYEQYF. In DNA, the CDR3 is TGCGCCAGCAGCAGCGGACAGGGCTACGAGCAGTACTTC.

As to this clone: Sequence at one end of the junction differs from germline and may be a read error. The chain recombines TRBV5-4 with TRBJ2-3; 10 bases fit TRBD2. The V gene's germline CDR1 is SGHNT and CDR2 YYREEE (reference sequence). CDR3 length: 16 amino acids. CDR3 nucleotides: TGTGCCAGCAGCCCTCAGCGGGGGGGTGGCACATATACGCAGTATTTT. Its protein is CASSPQRGGGTYTQYF.

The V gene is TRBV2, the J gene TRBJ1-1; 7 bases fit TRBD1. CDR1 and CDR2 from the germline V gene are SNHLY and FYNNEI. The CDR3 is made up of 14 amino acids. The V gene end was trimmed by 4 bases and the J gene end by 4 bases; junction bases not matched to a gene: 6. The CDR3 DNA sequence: TGTGCCAGCAGTGGAGAGGGGGCGGGCACTGAAGCTTTCTTT. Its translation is CASSGEGAGTEAFF.

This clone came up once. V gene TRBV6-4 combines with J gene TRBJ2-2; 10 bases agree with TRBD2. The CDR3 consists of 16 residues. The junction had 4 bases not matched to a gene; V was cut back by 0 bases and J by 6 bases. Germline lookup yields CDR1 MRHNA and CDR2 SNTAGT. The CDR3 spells CASSDSKRGGSGELFF. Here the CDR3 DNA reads TGTGCCAGCAGTGACTCGAAGCGGGGGGGCTCCGGGGAGCTGTTTTTT.

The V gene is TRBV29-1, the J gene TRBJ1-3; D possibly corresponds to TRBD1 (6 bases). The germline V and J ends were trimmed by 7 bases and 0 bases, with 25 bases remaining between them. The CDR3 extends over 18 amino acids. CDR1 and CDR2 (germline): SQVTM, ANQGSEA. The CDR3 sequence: CSALGGTISSHSGNTIYF. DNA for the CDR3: TGCAGCGCCTTGGGGGGGACAATTAGCTCCCACTCTGGAAACACCATATATTTT.

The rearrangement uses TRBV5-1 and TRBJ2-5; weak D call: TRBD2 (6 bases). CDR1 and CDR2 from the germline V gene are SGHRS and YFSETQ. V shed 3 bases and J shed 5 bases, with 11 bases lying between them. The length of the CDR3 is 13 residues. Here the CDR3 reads CASSSGGRETQYF. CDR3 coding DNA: TGCGCCAGCAGCTCAGGAGGGCGCGAGACCCAGTACTTC. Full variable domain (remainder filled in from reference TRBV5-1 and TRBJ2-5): KAGVTQTPRYLIKTRGQQVTLSCSPISGHRSVSWYQQTPGQGLQFLFEYFSETQRNKGNFPGRFSGRQFSNSRSEMNVSTLELGDSALYLCASSSGGRETQYFGPGTRLLVL.

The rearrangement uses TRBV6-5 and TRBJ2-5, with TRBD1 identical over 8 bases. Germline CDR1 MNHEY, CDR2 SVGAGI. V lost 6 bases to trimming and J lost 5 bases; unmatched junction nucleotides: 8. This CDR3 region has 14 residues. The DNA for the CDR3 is TGTGCCAGCAGGGTTGACAGGGGCTGGGAGACCCAGTACTTC. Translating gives CASRVDRGWETQYF.

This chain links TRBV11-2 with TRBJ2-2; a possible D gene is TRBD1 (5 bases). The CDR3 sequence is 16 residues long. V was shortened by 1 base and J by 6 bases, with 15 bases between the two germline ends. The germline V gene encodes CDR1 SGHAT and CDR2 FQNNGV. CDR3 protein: CASSLGGTTYSGELFF. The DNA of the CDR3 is TGTGCCAGCAGCTTAGGGGGCACTACTTATTCCGGGGAGCTGTTTTTT.

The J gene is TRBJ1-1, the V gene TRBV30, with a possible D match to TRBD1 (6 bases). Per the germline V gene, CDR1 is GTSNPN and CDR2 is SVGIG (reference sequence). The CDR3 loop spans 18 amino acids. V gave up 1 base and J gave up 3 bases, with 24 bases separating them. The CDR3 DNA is TGTGCCTGGAGTGATTCAGGAAGCAGGGGTCTAATTTACACTGAAGCTTTCTTT. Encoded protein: CAWSDSGSRGLIYTEAFF.